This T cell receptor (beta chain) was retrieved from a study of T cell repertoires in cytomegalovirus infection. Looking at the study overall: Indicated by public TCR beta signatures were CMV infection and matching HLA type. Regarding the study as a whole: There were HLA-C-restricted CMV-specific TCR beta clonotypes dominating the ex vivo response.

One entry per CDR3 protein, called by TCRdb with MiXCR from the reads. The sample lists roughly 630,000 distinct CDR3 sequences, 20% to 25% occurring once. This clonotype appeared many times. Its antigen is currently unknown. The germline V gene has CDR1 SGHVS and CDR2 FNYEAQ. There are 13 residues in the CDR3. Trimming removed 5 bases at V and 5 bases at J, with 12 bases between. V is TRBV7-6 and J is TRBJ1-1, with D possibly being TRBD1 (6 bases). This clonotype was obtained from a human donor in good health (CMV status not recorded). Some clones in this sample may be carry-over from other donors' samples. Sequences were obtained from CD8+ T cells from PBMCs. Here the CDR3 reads CASSQGFLTEAFF. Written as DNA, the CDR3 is TGTGCCAGCAGCCAGGGGTTTTTAACTGAAGCTTTCTTT.